The 9 T cell receptor beta chains presented below share a single source sample, sequenced in a study of control samples from healthy donors and cancer patients. The repertoire was sequenced with immunoSEQ multiplex PCR; TCRdb's copy has only in-frame clones and lacks some. In the table there are 65,000 to 100,000 clones, more than 75% of which are singletons. Sample: blood. The receptor source for this set is a man over 45 in good health.

This chain joins TRBV5-1 and TRBJ1-4; 9 positions agree with TRBD1. The germline gives CDR1 SGHRS, CDR2 YFSETQ. The CDR3 covers 14 residues. The trim removed 4 bases at V and 7 bases at J, leaving 5 bases unmatched. DNA for the CDR3: TGCGCCAGCAGCGGCGGACAGGGGAGTGAAAAACTGTTTTTT. This sequence encodes CASSGGQGSEKLFF.

This clone was seen more than once but under ten times. The V call is TRBV19, the J call TRBJ1-2, with D uncertain. The CDR3 contains 14 residues. V was pared by 7 bases and J by 4 bases, with 16 bases between. Per germline, CDR1 LNHDA and CDR2 SQIVND (reference sequence). CDR3 region: CASKSPTGLYGYTF. In nucleotides, the CDR3 is TGTGCCAGTAAGTCCCCTACCGGACTCTATGGCTACACCTTC. The full variable domain, completed using reference TRBV19 and TRBJ1-2, is DGGITQSPKYLFRKEGQNVTLSCEQNLNHDAMYWYRQDPGQGLRLIYYSQIVNDFQKGDIAEGYSVSREKKESFPLTVTSAQKNPTAFYLCASKSPTGLYGYTFGSGTRLTVV.

The chain employs TRBV10-2 and TRBJ2-7; TRBD2 might be the D (6 bases). The V and J ends lost 4 bases and 3 bases respectively, with 13 bases between them. The CDR3 runs to 14 residues. Germline V gives CDR1 WSHSY, CDR2 SAAADI. The DNA for the CDR3 is TGCGCCAGCAGTGTTGGGGGAGGCCTCTACGAGCAGTACTTC. Residues: CASSVGGGLYEQYF.

About this clone: Other DNA sequences in the sample encode the same CDR3. V gene TRBV7-2 combines with J gene TRBJ2-2; D unresolved. With 5 bases removed from V and 0 bases from J, the gap between germline ends came to 10 bases. The CDR3 length is 15 residues. The germline V gene encodes CDR1 SGHTA and CDR2 FQGNSA. CDR3 residues: CASSPRLANTGELFF. The CDR3 DNA follows: TGTGCCAGCAGCCCAAGGTTAGCGAACACCGGGGAGCTGTTTTTT.

The chain couples TRBV6-6 to TRBJ2-1; either TRBD1 or TRBD2 may fit D (5 bases each). V gave up 6 bases and J gave up 5 bases, with 14 bases separating them. Germline CDR1 is MNHNY and CDR2 is SVGAGI (reference sequence). The CDR3 length is 14 residues. The CDR3 DNA follows: TGTGCCAGCAGCCGAGGGACGGCGGACAATGAGCAGTTCTTC. It translates to CASSRGTADNEQFF.

The rearrangement joins TRBV21-1 to TRBJ2-1. TRBV21-1 is described as a pseudogene. This CDR3 is 12 amino acids long. CDR3 residues: CASGKGLGEQFF. CDR3 sequence (DNA): TGTGCCAGCGGCAAAGGTTTGGGTGAGCAGTTCTTC.

V and J are TRBV25-1 and TRBJ1-1; tentatively, D is TRBD1 (5 bases). The CDR3 covers 16 residues. Germline V gene data show CDR1 as MGHDK and CDR2 as SYGVNS. With 7 bases removed from V and 1 base from J, the gap between germline ends came to 19 bases. The CDR3 here is CASMGKGMGWNTEAFF. Written as DNA, the CDR3 is TGTGCCAGCATGGGGAAGGGGATGGGATGGAACACTGAAGCTTTCTTT. Together with reference TRBV25-1 and TRBJ1-1, the CDR3 gives the full variable domain: EADIYQTPRYLVIGTGKKITLECSQTMGHDKMYWYQQDPGMELHLIHYSYGVNSTEKGDLSSESTVSRIRTEHFPLTLESARPSHTSQYLCASMGKGMGWNTEAFFGQGTRLTVV.

This chain connects TRBV27 to TRBJ2-3; TRBD2 matches 12 bases. V lost 2 bases, J lost 6 bases, and 6 bases stayed unmatched. Looked up from germline, CDR1 is MNHEY and CDR2 is SMNVEV (reference sequence). The CDR3 spans 16 residues. The DNA for the CDR3 is TGTGCCAGCAGTTTACTAGCGGGAGGGCCGTGGGATACGCAGTATTTT. This gives the protein CASSLLAGGPWDTQYF.

CDR3 sequence: CASSGGDEYGYTF. For the CDR3, the DNA is TGTGCCAGCAGTGGAGGGGATGAGTATGGCTACACCTTC. The gene calls are TRBV2 and TRBJ1-2; possibly TRBD1 for D (5 bases). This CDR3 contains 13 residues. Germline assignment: CDR1 SNHLY and CDR2 FYNNEI. Deletions cut 4 bases from V and 5 bases from J, with 11 bases between.